This T cell receptor (beta chain) was captured in a study of blood T cell repertoires in COVID-19. Repertoires were generated with immunoSEQ multiplex PCR, while TCRdb's copy carries only in-frame clones and drops some. The sample gives around 46,000 clones, over 70% of which show up once; less than 20% is in the top ten. In this sample, this clone turned up a few times. CDR1 and CDR2 from the germline V gene are MNHEY and SMNVEV (reference sequence). The CDR3 extends over 13 amino acids. Trimming cost V 0 bases and J 5 bases, with 5 bases left between them. Sequenced: peripheral blood. This receptor was obtained from a human donor in a cohort sampled during active COVID-19. The gene calls are TRBV27 and TRBJ2-1; no clear D gene. The CDR3 nucleotides are TGTGCCAGCAGTTTATCGAAGCACAATGAGCAGTTCTTC. Encoded protein: CASSLSKHNEQFF.